One sample yielded the 20 T cell receptor beta chains listed below, sequenced in a study of T cells in Graves' hyperthyroidism and ophthalmopathy. Amplification of TCR beta CDR3 regions used RNA as the template. With the HTBI primer set, the TCR CDR3 went through a first round of RT-PCR. One entry per CDR3 protein, called by TCRdb with MiXCR from the multiplex PCR reads. This sample carries about 130,000 distinct CDR3 sequences, roughly a fifth of them seen once, and the ten largest clones take 65% to 80%. Sequencing was done on a sample of blood. The receptors here all came from a woman between 50 and 59 years old with Graves' hyperthyroidism that later progressed to Graves' ophthalmopathy.

This clonotype has only a few counts. V and J are TRBV20-1 and TRBJ2-2, with 8 bases matching TRBD2. CDR3 length equals 17 residues. The ends lost 2 bases at V and 6 bases at J; junction bases unmatched: 14. CDR1 is DFQATT, CDR2 SNEGSKA, per germline (reference sequence). CDR3 bases: TGCAGTGCTAGAAGGATGGCCGGACTAGCTGTAGCCGGGGAGCTGTTTTTT. Amino acid sequence: CSARRMAGLAVAGELFF.

V usage is TRBV12-3 or TRBV12-4 and J usage is TRBJ2-5, with 13 bases aligning to TRBD2. The CDR3 is 15 amino acids. V lost 5 bases and J lost 1; bases outside the gene matches: 1. CDR3: CASSRLAGGQETQYF. CDR3 in DNA: TGTGCCAGCAGTCGACTAGCGGGGGGCCAAGAGACCCAGTACTTC.

The chain carries TRBV28 and TRBJ2-3; TRBD2 matches 16 bases. From germline, CDR1 is MDHEN and CDR2 SYDVKM. The V segment lost 6 bases and the J segment 5 bases; nucleotides outside the gene matches: 8. The CDR3 has 17 amino acids. CDR3 nucleotides: TGTGCCAGCAGGGCGGGGGGACTAGCGGGAGGGGAAGATACGCAGTATTTT. Protein product: CASRAGGLAGGEDTQYF.

The CDR3 here is CATSEGQGGIGYGYTF. CDR3 nucleotides: TGTGCCACCAGTGAAGGACAGGGAGGAATTGGCTATGGCTACACCTTC. The chain recombines TRBV24-1 with TRBJ1-2; 8 bases are a match to TRBD1. Germline assignment: CDR1 KGHDR and CDR2 SFDVKD. This CDR3 has 16 residues. J gave up 4 bases and V 4 bases, and 10 bases lay outside the gene matches.

This clonotype has at least ten counts. The rearrangement uses TRBV5-5 and TRBJ1-4; the match to TRBD1 covers 7 bases. The CDR3 spans 16 residues. V shed 4 bases and J 2 bases; nucleotides not matched to a gene: 8. CDR1 is SGHKS, CDR2 YYEKEE, per germline (reference sequence). CDR3 DNA sequence: TGTGCCAGCAGCAGAGGAGACAGGGATACTAATGAAAAACTGTTTTTT. It encodes CASSRGDRDTNEKLFF. The full variable domain, its missing parts supplied by reference TRBV5-5 and TRBJ1-4, is DAGVTQSPTHLIKTRGQQVTLRCSPISGHKSVSWYQQVLGQGPQFIFQYYEKEERGRGNFPDRFSARQFPNYSSELNVNALLLGDSALYLCASSRGDRDTNEKLFFGSGTQLSVL.

This clonotype was observed at least ten times. The genes are TRBV2 and TRBJ1-2; 9 nucleotides align to TRBD1. This CDR3 has 14 residues. V lost 6 bases, J lost 2 bases, and 4 bases stayed unmatched. Germline V gives CDR1 SNHLY, CDR2 FYNNEI. DNA of the CDR3: TGTGCCAGCAGATGGACAGGGGTCAACTATGGCTACACCTTC. Translating gives CASRWTGVNYGYTF. The entire variable domain, with the rest obtained from reference TRBV2 and TRBJ1-2, is as follows: EPEVTQTPSHQVTQMGQEVILRCVPISNHLYFYWYRQILGQKVEFLVSFYNNEISEKSEIFDDQFSVERPDGSNFTLKIRSTKLEDSAMYFCASRWTGVNYGYTFGSGTRLTVV.

The chain has TRBV4-1 and TRBJ1-3; D is uncertain. Trimming removed 4 bases from V and 2 bases from J, with 12 bases in between. CDR1 is MGHRA and CDR2 is YSYEKL in the germline V gene. This CDR3 is 15 amino acids long. DNA for the CDR3: TGCGCCAGCAGCCCCAAGGAGGGTGCTGGAAACACCATATATTTT. This translates into CASSPKEGAGNTIYF.

This clonotype was seen repeatedly, ten times or more. The V gene is TRBV30, the J gene TRBJ1-3; TRBD1 agrees at 8 bases. The CDR3 has 15 residues. Germline V gene lookup returns CDR1 GTSNPN and CDR2 SVGIG (reference sequence). Trimming at V came to 7 bases and at J to 1 base, leaving 9 bases not matched to a gene. The CDR3 spells CASRDRRSSGNTIYF. The DNA for the CDR3 is TGTGCCTCCCGGGACAGGCGCTCTTCTGGAAACACCATATATTTT.

This clonotype showed up many times. V is TRBV5-5 and J is TRBJ1-4; 10 bases fit TRBD1. Germline V gene sequence: CDR1 SGHKS, CDR2 YYEKEE (reference sequence). This CDR3 region has 17 residues. The ends lost 4 bases at V and 8 bases at J; junction bases unmatched: 14. CDR3 sequence reads: CASSRDRGRDYREKLFF. CDR3 coding DNA: TGTGCCAGCAGCCGTGACAGGGGGCGGGATTACCGCGAAAAACTGTTTTTT.

This chain uses TRBV6-1 with TRBJ1-5; TRBD1 is a possible D gene (5 bases). The length of the CDR3 is 14 residues. Germline CDR1 MNHNS, CDR2 SASEGT. The germline V and J ends were trimmed by 7 bases and 2 bases, with 12 bases remaining between them. The CDR3: CASTQGRGNQPQHF. The CDR3 nucleotides read TGTGCCAGCACCCAGGGTCGCGGCAATCAGCCCCAGCATTTT.

The sample holds many counts of this clonotype. The chain recombines TRBV2 with TRBJ1-2; 8 bases agree with TRBD1. J gave up 3 bases and V 8 bases, and 2 bases lay outside the gene matches. From germline, CDR1 is SNHLY and CDR2 FYNNEI. The CDR3 is 12 amino acids. The CDR3 sequence is CASVTGDYGYTF. CDR3 DNA sequence: TGTGCCAGCGTGACAGGGGACTATGGCTACACCTTC.

About this clonotype: One base away lies a much larger clone, so this may be a sequencing read error. This chain links TRBV10-3 with TRBJ2-7; TRBD1 aligns across 10 bases. This CDR3 is built from 14 residues. From germline, CDR1 is ENHRY and CDR2 SYGVKD. J was trimmed by 4 bases and V by 4 bases; bases with no gene match: 4. The CDR3, as DNA: TGTGCCATCAGTGGGTCGGGACAGGGGTACGAGCAGTACTTC. Amino acids: CAISGSGQGYEQYF.

Of note for this clonotype: This may stem from a read error, because a much larger clone lies one nucleotide away. The chain is built from TRBV2 and TRBJ2-2, with a tentative D call TRBD1 (6 bases). This CDR3 is built from 12 residues. With 10 bases removed from V and 6 bases from J, the gap between germline ends came to 12 bases. CDR1 and CDR2 from the germline V gene are SNHLY and FYNNEI. CDR3 DNA: TGTGCCACCAAGGGGGATGCCGGGGAGCTGTTTTTT. This codes for CATKGDAGELFF. The full variable domain, completed using reference TRBV2 and TRBJ2-2, is EPEVTQTPSHQVTQMGQEVILRCVPISNHLYFYWYRQILGQKVEFLVSFYNNEISEKSEIFDDQFSVERPDGSNFTLKIRSTKLEDSAMYFCATKGDAGELFFGEGSRLTVL.

The chain uses TRBV28 and TRBJ1-2; a weak D match, TRBD1 (5 bases). Germline assignment: CDR1 MDHEN and CDR2 SYDVKM. V was cut by 3 bases and J by 0 bases, with 11 bases left in between. The CDR3 is 15 residues long. The CDR3 nucleotides are TGTGCCAGCAGTTTTTGGGAGGGGTCTAACTATGGCTACACCTTC. This translates into CASSFWEGSNYGYTF.

This clonotype was detected many times. V gene TRBV2 combines with J gene TRBJ2-5; 9 nucleotides align to TRBD1. Per germline, CDR1 SNHLY and CDR2 FYNNEI. CDR3 size: 16 residues. V lost 5 bases, J lost 4 bases, and 11 bases stayed unmatched. This CDR3 reads CASSNPGQGVGETQYF. The CDR3 DNA follows: TGTGCCAGCAGTAACCCGGGACAGGGTGTCGGAGAGACCCAGTACTTC.

In its sample, this clonotype was seen many times. J is TRBJ1-1 and V is TRBV2; D gene ambiguous. The CDR3 has 13 amino acids. Germline V CDR1 and CDR2: SNHLY, FYNNEI. V was clipped by 6 bases and J by 0 bases, with 8 bases between them. CDR3 DNA sequence: TGTGCCAGCAGCCAGAGATTGAACACTGAAGCTTTCTTT. This translates into CASSQRLNTEAFF.

In this sample, this clonotype turned up many times. The chain has TRBV2 and TRBJ2-1; 7 bases match TRBD1. The germline V gene has CDR1 SNHLY and CDR2 FYNNEI. With V trimmed by 8 bases and J by 8 bases, 9 bases remained unmatched. This CDR3 contains 13 residues. CDR3 DNA: TGTGCCAGCGCGAAAGGGGGCCGGGATGAGCAGTTCTTC. This gives the protein CASAKGGRDEQFF.

In this sample, this clonotype turned up a few times. The rearrangement uses TRBV15 and TRBJ1-4, with TRBD1 matching 7 bases. Germline trimming cut 0 bases from V and 7 bases from J; bases unmatched to any gene: 8. The CDR3 spans 16 residues. Germline values: CDR1 LNHNV, CDR2 YYDKDF (reference sequence). The CDR3 bases are TGTGCCACCAGCAGAGACCGACAGGGTACAGGTGAAAAACTGTTTTTT. Amino acids: CATSRDRQGTGEKLFF.

The chain joins TRBV20-1 to TRBJ1-6; D call uncertain. Trimming took off 5 bases at V and 9 bases at J, with 11 bases between the two ends. Germline CDR1 DFQATT, CDR2 SNEGSKA (reference sequence). The CDR3 runs 12 residues. This chain's CDR3 is CSAQGRVSPLHF. The CDR3, as DNA: TGCAGTGCTCAAGGGAGAGTTTCACCCCTCCACTTT.

The gene calls are TRBV20-1 and TRBJ1-4; D remains unclear. Germline CDR1 reads DFQATT; CDR2 reads SNEGSKA (reference sequence). The V end was cut by 0 bases, the J end by 12 bases, with 8 bases between. The CDR3 length is 11 residues. The CDR3 sequence: CSARDPPELFF. The CDR3 coding sequence is TGCAGTGCTAGAGATCCTCCCGAACTGTTTTTT.